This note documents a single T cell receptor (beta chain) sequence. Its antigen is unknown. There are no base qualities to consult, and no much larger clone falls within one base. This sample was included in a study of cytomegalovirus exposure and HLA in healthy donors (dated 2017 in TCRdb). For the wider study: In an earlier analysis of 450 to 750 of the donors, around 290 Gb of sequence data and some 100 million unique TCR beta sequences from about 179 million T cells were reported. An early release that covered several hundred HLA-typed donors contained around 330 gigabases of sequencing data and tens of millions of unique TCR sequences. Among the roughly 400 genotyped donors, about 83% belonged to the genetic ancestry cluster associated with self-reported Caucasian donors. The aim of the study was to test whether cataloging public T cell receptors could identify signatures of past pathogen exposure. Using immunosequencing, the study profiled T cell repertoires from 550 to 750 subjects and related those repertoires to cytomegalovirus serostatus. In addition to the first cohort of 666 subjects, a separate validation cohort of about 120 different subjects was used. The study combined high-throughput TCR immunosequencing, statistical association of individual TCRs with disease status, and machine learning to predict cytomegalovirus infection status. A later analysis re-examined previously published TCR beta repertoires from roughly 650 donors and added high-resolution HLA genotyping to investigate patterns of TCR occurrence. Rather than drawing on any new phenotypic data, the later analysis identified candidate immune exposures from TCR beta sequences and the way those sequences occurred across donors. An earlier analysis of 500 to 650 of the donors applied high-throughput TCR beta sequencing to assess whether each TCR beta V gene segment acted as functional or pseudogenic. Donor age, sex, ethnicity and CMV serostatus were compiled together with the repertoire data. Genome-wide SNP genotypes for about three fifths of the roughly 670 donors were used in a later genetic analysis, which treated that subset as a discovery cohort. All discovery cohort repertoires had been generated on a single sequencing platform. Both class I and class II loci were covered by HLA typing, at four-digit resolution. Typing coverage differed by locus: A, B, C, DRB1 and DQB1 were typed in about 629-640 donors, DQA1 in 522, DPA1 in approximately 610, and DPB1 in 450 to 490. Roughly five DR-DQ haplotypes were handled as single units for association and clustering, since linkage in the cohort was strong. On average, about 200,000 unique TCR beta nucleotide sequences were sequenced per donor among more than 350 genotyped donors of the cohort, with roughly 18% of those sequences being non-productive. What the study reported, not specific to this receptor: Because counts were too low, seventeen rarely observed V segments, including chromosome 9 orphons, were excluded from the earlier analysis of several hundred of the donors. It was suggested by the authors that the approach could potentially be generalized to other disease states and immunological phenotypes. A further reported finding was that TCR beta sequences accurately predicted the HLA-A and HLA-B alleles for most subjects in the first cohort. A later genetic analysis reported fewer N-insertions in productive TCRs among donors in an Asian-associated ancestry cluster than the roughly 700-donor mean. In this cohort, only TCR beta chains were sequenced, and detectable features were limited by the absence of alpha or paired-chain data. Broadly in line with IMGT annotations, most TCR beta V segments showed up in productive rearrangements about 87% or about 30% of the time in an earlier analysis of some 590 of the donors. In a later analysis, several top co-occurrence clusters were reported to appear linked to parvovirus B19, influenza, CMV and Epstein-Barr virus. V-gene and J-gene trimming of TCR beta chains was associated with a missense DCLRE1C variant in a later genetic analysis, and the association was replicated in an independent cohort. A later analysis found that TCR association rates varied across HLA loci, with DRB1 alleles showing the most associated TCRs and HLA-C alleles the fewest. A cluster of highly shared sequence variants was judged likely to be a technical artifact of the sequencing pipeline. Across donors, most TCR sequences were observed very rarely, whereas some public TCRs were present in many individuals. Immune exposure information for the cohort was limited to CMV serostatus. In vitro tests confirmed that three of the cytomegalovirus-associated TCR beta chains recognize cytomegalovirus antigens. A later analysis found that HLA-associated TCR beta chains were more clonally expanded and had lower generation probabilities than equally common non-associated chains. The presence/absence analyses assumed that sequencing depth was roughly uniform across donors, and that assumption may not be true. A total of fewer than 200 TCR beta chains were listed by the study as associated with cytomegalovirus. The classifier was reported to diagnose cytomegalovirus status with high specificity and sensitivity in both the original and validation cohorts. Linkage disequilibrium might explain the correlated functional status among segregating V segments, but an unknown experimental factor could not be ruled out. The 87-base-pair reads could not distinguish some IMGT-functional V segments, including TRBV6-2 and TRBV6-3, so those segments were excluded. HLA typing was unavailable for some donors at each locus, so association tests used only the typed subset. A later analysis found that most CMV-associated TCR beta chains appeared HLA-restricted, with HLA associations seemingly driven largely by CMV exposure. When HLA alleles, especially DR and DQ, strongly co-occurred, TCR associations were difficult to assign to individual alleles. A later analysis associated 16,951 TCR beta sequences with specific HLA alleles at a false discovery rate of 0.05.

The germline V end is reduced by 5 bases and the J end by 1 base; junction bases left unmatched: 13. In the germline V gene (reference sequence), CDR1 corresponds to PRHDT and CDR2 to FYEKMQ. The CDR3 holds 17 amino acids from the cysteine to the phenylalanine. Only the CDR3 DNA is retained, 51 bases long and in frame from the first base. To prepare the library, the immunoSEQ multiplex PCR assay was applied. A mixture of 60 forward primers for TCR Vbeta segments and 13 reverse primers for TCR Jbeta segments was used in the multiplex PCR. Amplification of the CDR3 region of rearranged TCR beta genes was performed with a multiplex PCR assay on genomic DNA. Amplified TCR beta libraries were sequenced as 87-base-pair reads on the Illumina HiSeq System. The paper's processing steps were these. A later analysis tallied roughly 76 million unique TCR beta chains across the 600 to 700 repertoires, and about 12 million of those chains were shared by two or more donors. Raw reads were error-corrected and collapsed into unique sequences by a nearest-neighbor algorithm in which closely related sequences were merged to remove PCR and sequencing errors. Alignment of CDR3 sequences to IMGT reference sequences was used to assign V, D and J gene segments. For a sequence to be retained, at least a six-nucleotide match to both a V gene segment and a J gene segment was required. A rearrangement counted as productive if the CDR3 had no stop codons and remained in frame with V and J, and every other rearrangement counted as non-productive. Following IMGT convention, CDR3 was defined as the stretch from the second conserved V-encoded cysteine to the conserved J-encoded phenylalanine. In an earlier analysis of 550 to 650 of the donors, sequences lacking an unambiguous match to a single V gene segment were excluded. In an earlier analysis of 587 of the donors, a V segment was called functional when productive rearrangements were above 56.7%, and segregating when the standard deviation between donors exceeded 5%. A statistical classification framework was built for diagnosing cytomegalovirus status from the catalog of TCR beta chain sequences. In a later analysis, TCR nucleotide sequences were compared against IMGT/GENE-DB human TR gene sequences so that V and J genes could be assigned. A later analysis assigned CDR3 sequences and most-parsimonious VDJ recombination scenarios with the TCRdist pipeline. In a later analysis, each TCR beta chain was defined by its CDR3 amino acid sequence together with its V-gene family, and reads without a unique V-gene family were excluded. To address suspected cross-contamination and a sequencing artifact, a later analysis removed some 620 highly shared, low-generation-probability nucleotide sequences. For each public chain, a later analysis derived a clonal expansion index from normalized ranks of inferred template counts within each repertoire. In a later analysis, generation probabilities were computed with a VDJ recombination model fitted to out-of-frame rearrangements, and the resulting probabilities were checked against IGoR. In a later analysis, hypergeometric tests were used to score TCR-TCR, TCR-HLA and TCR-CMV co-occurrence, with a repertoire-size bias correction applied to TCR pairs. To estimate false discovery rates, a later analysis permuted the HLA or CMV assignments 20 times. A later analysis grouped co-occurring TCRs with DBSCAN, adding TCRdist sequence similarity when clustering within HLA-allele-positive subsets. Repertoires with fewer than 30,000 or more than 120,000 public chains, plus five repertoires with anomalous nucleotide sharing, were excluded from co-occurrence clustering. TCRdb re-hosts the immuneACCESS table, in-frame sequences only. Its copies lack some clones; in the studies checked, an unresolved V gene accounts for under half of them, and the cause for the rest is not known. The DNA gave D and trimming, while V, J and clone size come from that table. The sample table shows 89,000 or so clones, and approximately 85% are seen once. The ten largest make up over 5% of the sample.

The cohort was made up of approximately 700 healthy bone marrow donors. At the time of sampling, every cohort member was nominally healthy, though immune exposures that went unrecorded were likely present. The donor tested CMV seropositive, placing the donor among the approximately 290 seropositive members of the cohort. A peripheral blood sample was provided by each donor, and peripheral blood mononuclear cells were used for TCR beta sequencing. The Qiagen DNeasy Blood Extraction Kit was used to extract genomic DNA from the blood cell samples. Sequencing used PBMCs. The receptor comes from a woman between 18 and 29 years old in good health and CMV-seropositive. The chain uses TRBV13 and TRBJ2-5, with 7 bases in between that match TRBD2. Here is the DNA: TGTGCCAGCAGCGCCTTCTGGGAGGGCCGGGTCCAAGAGACCCAGTACTTC. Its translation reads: CASSAFWEGRVQETQYF.